This TCR beta chain was found in a study of T cell responses to AZD1222 COVID-19 vaccine. This clone came up a few times. The germline gives CDR1 KGHSY, CDR2 FQNENV. V was clipped by 3 bases and J by 4 bases, with 13 bases between them. The CDR3 is 14 amino acids. Method: immunoSEQ multiplex PCR; TCRdb's copy keeps in-frame clones and lacks some. The repertoire consists of 130,000 or so clones, with 80% to 90% occurring once and the leading ten covering 9% to 9.5%. This TCR came from an adult in good health. The sequencing here drew on peripheral blood, taken on day 0 of AZD1222 vaccination. The chain uses TRBV16 and TRBJ2-7, with a weak D call TRBD1 (5 bases). CDR3 region: CASSHTSAGYEQYF. CDR3 nucleotides: TGTGCCAGCAGCCACACGTCAGCAGGGTACGAGCAGTACTTC.